This entry lists 19 T cell receptor beta chains sequenced from one sample in a study of identical twins. TCRdb re-called the 5' RACE reads through MiXCR, storing one row per CDR3 protein. The sample lists fewer than 500,000 distinct CDR3 sequences; 13% to 15% were seen once. These sequences were also reported in another study, on yellow fever vaccine responses in identical twins.

The sample was CD4+ T cells sorted from blood. The receptors were sampled from a woman aged 18-35 years in good health.

This rearrangement joins TRBV3-1 to TRBJ2-3; the D is unclear. The CDR3 loop spans 13 amino acids. Trimming cost V 4 bases and J 4 bases, with 9 bases left between them. Per germline, CDR1 LGHDT and CDR2 YNNKEL (reference sequence). CDR3 protein: CASSRFAADTQYF. Written as DNA, the CDR3 is TGTGCCAGCAGCCGATTCGCGGCAGATACGCAGTATTTT.

The sample holds a few counts of this clonotype. The V call is TRBV18, the J call TRBJ2-3; D not resolved. The CDR3 sequence is 16 residues long. The germline CDR1 and CDR2 sequences are KGHSH and LQKENI. Trimming left V 4 bases short and J 1 base short, with 15 bases between. The CDR3: CASSRSQRAGTDTQYF. CDR3 sequence (DNA): TGTGCCAGCTCACGATCTCAGCGAGCCGGCACAGATACGCAGTATTTT. The variable domain in full, with the rest retrieved from reference TRBV18 and TRBJ2-3, is NAGVMQNPRHLVRRRGQEARLRCSPMKGHSHVYWYRQLPEEGLKFMVYLQKENIIDESGMPKERFSAEFPKEGPSILRIQQVVRGDSAAYFCASSRSQRAGTDTQYFGPGTRLTVL.

The chain employs TRBV6-2 or TRBV6-3 and TRBJ2-5, with 10 bases that match TRBD1. The CDR3 covers 19 residues. The germline V gene encodes CDR1 MNHEY and CDR2 SVGEGT. The J segment lost 5 bases and the V segment lost 2 bases, leaving 17 bases of the junction unmatched. The CDR3: CASSYPRTGGAAGLETQYF. For the CDR3, the DNA is TGTGCCAGCAGTTACCCCCGGACAGGGGGTGCCGCGGGACTGGAGACCCAGTACTTC.

This clonotype was counted once. The V call is TRBV6-1, the J call TRBJ2-3; 7 nucleotides agree with TRBD2. CDR1 and CDR2 from the germline V gene are MNHNS and SASEGT. The J segment lost 2 bases and the V segment lost 6 bases, leaving 8 bases of the junction unmatched. This CDR3 is built from 15 residues. CDR3 protein: CASRPLGGNTDTQYF. The DNA of the CDR3 is TGTGCCAGCAGACCCCTGGGGGGGAACACAGATACGCAGTATTTT.

This chain uses TRBV29-1 with TRBJ2-3; either TRBD1 or TRBD2 may fit D (6 bases each). The CDR3 spans 14 residues. Germline V lookup: CDR1 SQVTM, CDR2 ANQGSEA. The ends were cut back, 4 bases at V and 2 bases at J, with 13 bases in the middle. The CDR3 here is CSVGGATHTDTQYF. The CDR3 DNA follows: TGCAGCGTTGGGGGGGCTACTCACACAGATACGCAGTATTTT.

V usage is TRBV5-1 and J usage is TRBJ2-5; 8 nucleotides match TRBD1. CDR1 is SGHRS and CDR2 is YFSETQ in the germline V gene. V was clipped by 4 bases and J by 4 bases; unmatched bases: 6. The CDR3 contains 14 residues. CDR3 amino acids: CASSNRGTAETQYF. CDR3 nucleotide sequence: TGCGCCAGCAGCAACAGGGGGACGGCAGAGACCCAGTACTTC. Using reference TRBV5-1 and TRBJ2-5 for the parts outside the CDR3, the full variable domain is KAGVTQTPRYLIKTRGQQVTLSCSPISGHRSVSWYQQTPGQGLQFLFEYFSETQRNKGNFPGRFSGRQFSNSRSEMNVSTLELGDSALYLCASSNRGTAETQYFGPGTRLLVL.

The rearrangement joins TRBV18 to TRBJ2-7, with unresolved D. Germline V gives CDR1 KGHSH, CDR2 LQKENI. V was shortened by 1 base and J by 2 bases, with 6 bases between the two germline ends. This CDR3 is 13 amino acids long. This chain's CDR3 is CASSPRRAYEQYF. In nucleotides, the CDR3 is TGTGCCAGCTCACCACGGAGAGCCTACGAGCAGTACTTC.

In its sample, this clonotype was seen many times. The V call is TRBV5-1, the J call TRBJ2-1; D is unresolved. V gave up 0 bases and J gave up 9 bases, with 13 bases separating them. Germline V gene data show CDR1 as SGHRS and CDR2 as YFSETQ. The CDR3 contains 14 residues. The CDR3 loop reads CASSLELIYTEQFF. The CDR3 DNA sequence: TGCGCCAGCAGCTTGGAACTAATCTATACTGAGCAGTTCTTC.

CDR3 DNA sequence: TGTGCCAGCTCACCCGATAGCGGGGGTCATCATGAGCAGTTCTTC. Its translation is CASSPDSGGHHEQFF. V usage is TRBV18 and J usage is TRBJ2-1; TRBD2 aligns across 9 bases. The CDR3 spans 15 residues. The J segment lost 8 bases and the V segment lost 3 bases, leaving 8 bases of the junction unmatched. Looked up from germline, CDR1 is KGHSH and CDR2 is LQKENI.

The chain links TRBV30 to TRBJ2-5; D may be TRBD1 (6 bases). The CDR3 sequence is 12 residues long. The germline V gene encodes CDR1 GTSNPN and CDR2 SVGIG (reference sequence). V was trimmed by 2 bases and J by 4 bases, leaving 8 bases between them. The CDR3 here is CAWSRGGETQYF. CDR3 nucleotides: TGTGCCTGGAGTAGAGGGGGAGAGACCCAGTACTTC.

V is TRBV7-2 and J is TRBJ2-4; no firm D call. CDR1 and CDR2 from the germline V gene are SGHTA and FQGNSA. Trimming cost V 1 base and J 0 bases, with 10 bases left between them. This CDR3 has 16 residues. The CDR3, as DNA: TGTGCCAGCAGCTTAGTTGCCTCGGGAGCCAAAAACATTCAGTACTTC. This encodes CASSLVASGAKNIQYF.

This clonotype was seen a few times. CDR3 sequence (DNA): TGCGCCAGCAGTGAGCCAATACTAGCGGGAGTAGCAGATACGCAGTATTTT. Amino acid sequence: CASSEPILAGVADTQYF. This rearrangement joins TRBV10-2 to TRBJ2-3; 11 bases are shared with TRBD2. Germline lookup yields CDR1 WSHSY and CDR2 SAAADI. With V trimmed by 2 bases and J by 4 bases, 8 bases remained unmatched. CDR3 size: 17 residues.

This clonotype appeared a few times. This chain links TRBV29-1 with TRBJ2-3; maybe TRBD2 (5 bases). Trimming cost V 5 bases and J 4 bases, with 7 bases left between them. This CDR3 region has 11 residues. Germline V gene sequence: CDR1 SQVTM, CDR2 ANQGSEA. The CDR3 bases are TGCAGCGTTCCTAGCCCAGATACGCAGTATTTT. Translating it yields CSVPSPDTQYF.

V and J are TRBV4-2 and TRBJ2-1, with D unresolved. The V end was cut by 0 bases, the J end by 5 bases, with 11 bases between. The V gene's germline CDR1 is LGHNA and CDR2 YNFKEQ. The CDR3 consists of 15 residues. The CDR3 here is CASSQESIADNEQFF. In nucleotides, the CDR3 is TGTGCCAGCAGCCAAGAGTCAATAGCAGACAATGAGCAGTTCTTC.

The chain is built from TRBV28 and TRBJ2-7; perhaps TRBD2 as D (6 bases). The germline CDR1 and CDR2 sequences are MDHEN and SYDVKM. CDR3 size: 15 residues. Deletions cut 2 bases from V and 3 bases from J, with 14 bases between. The CDR3 coding sequence is TGTGCCAGCAGTTTAATGGGGGGTCTGGGCTACGAGCAGTACTTC. Protein: CASSLMGGLGYEQYF.

This clonotype was detected once. The V and J genes are TRBV5-1 and TRBJ2-3; 12 nucleotides match TRBD1. V lost 4 bases to trimming and J lost 4 bases; unmatched junction nucleotides: 4. The CDR3 spans 15 residues. Germline assignment: CDR1 SGHRS and CDR2 YFSETQ. CDR3 in amino acids: CASSRDRGLADTQYF. CDR3 DNA sequence: TGCGCCAGCAGCCGGGACAGGGGGCTGGCAGATACGCAGTATTTT.

At least ten counts were recorded for this clonotype. The rearrangement uses TRBV12-3 or TRBV12-4 and TRBJ2-7; no clear D. This CDR3 comprises 13 residues. V was clipped by 6 bases and J by 3 bases, with 12 bases between them. This chain's CDR3 is CASSPGPYYEQYF. DNA for the CDR3: TGTGCCAGCAGCCCGGGCCCCTACTACGAGCAGTACTTC.

This clonotype was counted only a few times. This chain connects TRBV4-2 to TRBJ2-4; 7 bases align to TRBD1. The CDR3 extends over 15 amino acids. CDR1 is LGHNA and CDR2 is YNFKEQ in the germline V gene. V trimming: 2 bases; J trimming: 1 base; junction bases outside the gene matches: 2. This CDR3 is CASSQPDRAKNIQYF. Written as DNA, the CDR3 is TGTGCCAGCAGCCAACCGGACAGGGCCAAAAACATTCAGTACTTC.

V is TRBV25-1 and J is TRBJ2-1; D is possibly TRBD2 (6 bases). Germline CDR1 MGHDK, CDR2 SYGVNS. The CDR3 is made up of 16 amino acids. The germline V and J ends were trimmed by 6 bases and 1 base, with 16 bases remaining between them. The CDR3: CASSSPVGGSYNEQFF. CDR3 nucleotides: TGTGCCAGCAGCTCCCCTGTCGGGGGTTCCTACAATGAGCAGTTCTTC.